Below, one TCR beta chain is given with its context. The data were taken from a study of neoadjuvant anti-PD-1 for oral cavity cancer. Some clones are missing from TCRdb's copy, which holds only in-frame ones; the method was immunoSEQ multiplex PCR. The sample lists tens of thousands of clones, 70% to 85% occurring once. Cohort: HPV-negative, locally advanced oral cavity squamous cell carcinoma patients. The sequence was obtained from a person between 40 and 85 years old with oral cavity squamous cell carcinoma. Here the sequenced sample was PBMCs, taken before nivolumab (anti-PD-1) treatment.

The CDR3 DNA follows: TGCGCCAGCAGGCAGCCCAGTCCCCTCTATGGCTACACCTTC. It is translated as CASRQPSPLYGYTF. V and J are TRBV5-1 and TRBJ1-2; no firm D call. Germline loops: CDR1 SGHRS, CDR2 YFSETQ. The CDR3 is 14 amino acids. The germline V and J ends were trimmed by 5 bases and 4 bases, with 15 bases remaining between them.